The rows below give T cell receptor beta chains drawn from one sample of a study of technical replicates of blood from a few donors. Produced via immunoSEQ multiplex PCR; TCRdb's table is partial and in-frame only. The sample yields about 94,000 clones, approximately 96% seen once. Sequencing was performed on T cells isolated from PBMCs. Every receptor here comes from a human donor in good health. Each CDR3 is given with its conserved first and last residue. D genes are given only for firm matches. The size field is filled for only some rows; it gives once, few, many or a size class.

>.|once|TRBV6-6|TRBJ2-3
TGTGCCAGCAGTTACGGGCTAGCAGGTGGCACAGATACGCAGTATTTT
CASSYGLAGGTDTQYF
>.|.|TRBV29-1|TRBJ2-5
TGCAGCGCAAGACTAGAGCCCCTCCAAGAGACCCAGTACTTC
CSARLEPLQETQYF
>TRBD1|.|TRBV27|TRBJ2-7
TGTGCCAGCAGTTTATTCGACAGGGGTGGCGAGCAGTACTTC
CASSLFDRGGEQYF
>.|.|TRBV29-1|TRBJ1-2
TGCAGCGACAGATATCAGGGCTATGGCTACACCTTC
CSDRYQGYGYTF
>TRBD1|.|TRBV9|TRBJ2-5
TGTGCCAGCAGCGTAGCCGGGGACAGGCAAGAGACCCAGTACTTC
CASSVAGDRQETQYF
>.|.|TRBV12-5|TRBJ2-7
TGTGCTAGTGGTTGGGACACCGGTACATACGAGCAGTACTTC
CASGWDTGTYEQYF
>TRBD1|.|TRBV10-1|TRBJ2-5
TGCGCCAGCAGTGGGGGGGGACAGGGGGCCGGAGAGACCCAGTACTTC
CASSGGGQGAGETQYF
>.|.|TRBV28|TRBJ1-2
TGTGCCAGCAGTTCACATATTACAGGGTACTATGGCTACACCTTC
CASSSHITGYYGYTF
>.|.|TRBV5-1|TRBJ1-2
TGCGCCAGCAGCTTGGCTTACAGCTATGGCTACACCTTC
CASSLAYSYGYTF
>TRBD2|.|TRBV4-1|TRBJ2-1
TGCGCCAGCAGCCGCGCCGCGAGCGGGAACTACAATGAGCAGTTCTTC
CASSRAASGNYNEQFF
>.|.|TRBV11-3|TRBJ2-1
TGTGCCAGCAGCTCGGACAATGAGCAGTTCTTC
CASSSDNEQFF
>.|once|TRBV6-5|TRBJ2-7
TGTGCCAGCACCAGAGCCGGACAAAACTACGAGCAGTACTTC
CASTRAGQNYEQYF
>.|.|TRBV6-5|TRBJ1-2
TGTGCCAGCAGTTACTCGACGGGGGATGGCTACACCTTC
CASSYSTGDGYTF
>.|once|TRBV6-1|TRBJ2-5
TGTGCCAGCAAGTCCAGGACAGAGACCCAAGAGACCCAGTACTTC
CASKSRTETQETQYF
>.|.|TRBV4-1|TRBJ2-2
TGCGCCAGCAGCCAAGATCGGACTTACACCGGGGAGCTGTTTTTT
CASSQDRTYTGELFF
>.|.|TRBV25-1|TRBJ2-7
TGTGCCAGCGGGTCCCCGGGAGCCCTTACCTACGAGCAGTACTTC
CASGSPGALTYEQYF
>.|.|TRBV7-8|TRBJ1-5
TGTGCCAGCAGCTCACAGATTCCAGGGCCCCAGCATTTT
CASSSQIPGPQHF
>.|.|TRBV11-3|TRBJ2-7
TGTGCCAGCAGCTTCGTCGGAGCAGCGGCCTACGAGCAGTACTTC
CASSFVGAAAYEQYF
>.|.|TRBV19|TRBJ1-2
TGTGCCAGTAGTATATGGGGAGTTGGAGGCTACACCTTC
CASSIWGVGGYTF
>.|.|TRBV18|TRBJ1-2
TGTGCCAGCTCACCTACGGTGGAGCGGTCAGGGGATGACGGCTACACCTTC
CASSPTVERSGDDGYTF
>.|.|TRBV11-1|TRBJ2-1
TGTGCCAGCAGCTTAGCCGCTATATCCAAGTTGAATGAGCAGTTCTTC
CASSLAAISKLNEQFF
>TRBD1|.|TRBV19|TRBJ2-7
TGTGCCAGTAGTGAGACAGGGGGATACTACGAGCAGTACTTC
CASSETGGYYEQYF
>.|.|TRBV27|TRBJ2-5
TGTGCCAGCAGTTCCTGGAGGACAGGGAGGGAAGAGACCCAGTACTTC
CASSSWRTGREETQYF
>TRBD1|.|TRBV19|TRBJ1-6
TGTGCCAGTATCGGGCAGGGGGCAGGTTCACCCCTCCACTTT
CASIGQGAGSPLHF
>.|.|TRBV7-9|TRBJ2-3
TGTGCCAGCAGCTTAGCTGGAGGTGGGGGGAGCACGGATTTT
CASSLAGGGGSTDF
>.|.|TRBV9|TRBJ2-7
TGTGCCAGCAGCCTTTACGGTTACGAGCAGTACTTC
CASSLYGYEQYF
>.|.|TRBV4-1|TRBJ2-2
TGCGCCAGCAGCTATCACCCGGGACACCGGAACACCGGGGAGCTGTTTTTT
CASSYHPGHRNTGELFF
>TRBD1|.|TRBV7-2|TRBJ2-5
TGTGCCAGCAGCACCAGACAGGGGGCGGGGGAGACCCAGTACTTC
CASSTRQGAGETQYF
>TRBD1|.|TRBV4-2|TRBJ2-7
TGTGCCAGCAGCCAAGCAAGTGGGACAGGTGCGACCTACGAGCAGTACTTC
CASSQASGTGATYEQYF
>.|.|TRBV5-1|TRBJ1-2
TGCGCCAGCAGCTTTAGAACAGGGTCTAACTATGGCTACACCTTC
CASSFRTGSNYGYTF
>TRBD2|.|TRBV6-5|TRBJ2-5
TGTGCCAGCAGTTACTCGGCTAGCGGGTACCAAGAGACCCAGTACTTC
CASSYSASGYQETQYF
>.|.|TRBV29-1|TRBJ1-2
TGCAGCGTTGGAGACTACGGGACTAACTATGGCTACACCTTC
CSVGDYGTNYGYTF
>.|.|TRBV6-1|TRBJ1-2
TGTGCCAGCACCCACCCGCAGGGCACCTATGGCTACACCTTC
CASTHPQGTYGYTF